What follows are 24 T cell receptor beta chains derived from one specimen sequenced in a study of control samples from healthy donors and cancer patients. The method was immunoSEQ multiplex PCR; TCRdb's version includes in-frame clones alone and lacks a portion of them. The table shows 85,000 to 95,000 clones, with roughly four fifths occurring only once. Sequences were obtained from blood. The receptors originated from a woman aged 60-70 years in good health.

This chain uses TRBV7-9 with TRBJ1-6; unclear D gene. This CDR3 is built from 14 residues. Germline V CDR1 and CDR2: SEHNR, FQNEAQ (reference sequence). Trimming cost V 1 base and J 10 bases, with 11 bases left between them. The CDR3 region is CASSLGQENSPLHF. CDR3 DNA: TGTGCCAGCAGCTTAGGTCAGGAGAACTCACCCCTCCACTTT.

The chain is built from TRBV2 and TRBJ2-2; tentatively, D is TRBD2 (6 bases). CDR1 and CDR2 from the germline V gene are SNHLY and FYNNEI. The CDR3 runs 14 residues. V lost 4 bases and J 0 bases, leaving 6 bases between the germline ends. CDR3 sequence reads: CASSGTTNTGELFF. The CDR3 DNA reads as TGTGCCAGCAGTGGGACTACGAACACCGGGGAGCTGTTTTTT.

CDR3 coding DNA: TGTGCCAGCAGCGTAGAACGGGGACTAGCGGGGCTCAATGAGCAGTTCTTC. It encodes CASSVERGLAGLNEQFF. The rearrangement links TRBV9 to TRBJ2-1, with 13 bases that match TRBD2. V shed 0 bases, J shed 6 bases, and the junction held 6 bases outside the gene matches. The CDR3 covers 17 residues. Germline-derived CDR1 and CDR2 are SGDLS and YYNGEE.

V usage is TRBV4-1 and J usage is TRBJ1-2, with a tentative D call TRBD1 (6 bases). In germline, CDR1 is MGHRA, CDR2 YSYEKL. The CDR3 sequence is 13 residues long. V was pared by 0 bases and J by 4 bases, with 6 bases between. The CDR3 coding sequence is TGCGCCAGCAGCCAAGAAGGGGGCTATGGCTACACCTTC. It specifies CASSQEGGYGYTF.

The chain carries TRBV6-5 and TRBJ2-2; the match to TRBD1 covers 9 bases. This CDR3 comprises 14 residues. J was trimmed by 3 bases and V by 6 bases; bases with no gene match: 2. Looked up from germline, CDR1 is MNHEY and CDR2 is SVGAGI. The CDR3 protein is CASSYRGHTGELFF. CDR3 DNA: TGTGCCAGCAGCTACAGGGGGCACACCGGGGAGCTGTTTTTT.

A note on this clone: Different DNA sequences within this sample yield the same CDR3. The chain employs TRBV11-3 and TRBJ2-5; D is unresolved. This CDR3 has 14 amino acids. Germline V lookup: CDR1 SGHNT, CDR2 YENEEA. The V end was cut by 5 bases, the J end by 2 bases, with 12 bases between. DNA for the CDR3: TGTGCCAGCAGCCCAGGACCGGCTCAAGAGACCCAGTACTTC. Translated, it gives CASSPGPAQETQYF.

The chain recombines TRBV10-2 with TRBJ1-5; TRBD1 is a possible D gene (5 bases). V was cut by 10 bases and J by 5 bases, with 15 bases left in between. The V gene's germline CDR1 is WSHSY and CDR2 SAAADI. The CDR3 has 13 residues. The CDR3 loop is CATGMNDDQPQHF. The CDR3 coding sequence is TGCGCCACAGGGATGAATGACGATCAGCCCCAGCATTTT.

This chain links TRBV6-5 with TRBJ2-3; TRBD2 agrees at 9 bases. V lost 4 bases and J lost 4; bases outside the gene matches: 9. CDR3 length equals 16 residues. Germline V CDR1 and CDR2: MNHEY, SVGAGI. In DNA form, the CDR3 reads TGTGCCAGCAGTTTGGGGGGCGGGAGGGCCGCAGATACGCAGTATTTT. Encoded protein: CASSLGGGRAADTQYF.

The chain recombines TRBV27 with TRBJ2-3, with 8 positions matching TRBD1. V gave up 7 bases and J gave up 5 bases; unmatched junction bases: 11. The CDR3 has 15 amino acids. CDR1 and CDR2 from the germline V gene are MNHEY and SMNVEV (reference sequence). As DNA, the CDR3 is TGTGCCAGCATTTCACAGGGGGGCCGAGGAGATACGCAGTATTTT. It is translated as CASISQGGRGDTQYF.

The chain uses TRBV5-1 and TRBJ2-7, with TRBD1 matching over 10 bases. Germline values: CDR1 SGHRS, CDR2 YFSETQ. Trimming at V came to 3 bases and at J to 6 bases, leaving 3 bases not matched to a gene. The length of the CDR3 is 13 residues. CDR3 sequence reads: CASSYGTGVEQYF. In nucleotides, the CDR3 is TGCGCCAGCAGCTACGGGACAGGGGTCGAGCAGTACTTC.

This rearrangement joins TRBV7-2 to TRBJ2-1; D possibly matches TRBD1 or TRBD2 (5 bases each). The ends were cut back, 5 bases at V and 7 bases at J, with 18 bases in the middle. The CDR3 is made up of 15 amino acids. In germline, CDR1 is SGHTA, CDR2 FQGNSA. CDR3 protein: CASSLRGTEQNEQFF. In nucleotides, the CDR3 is TGTGCCAGCAGCCTTCGTGGGACGGAACAAAATGAGCAGTTCTTC.

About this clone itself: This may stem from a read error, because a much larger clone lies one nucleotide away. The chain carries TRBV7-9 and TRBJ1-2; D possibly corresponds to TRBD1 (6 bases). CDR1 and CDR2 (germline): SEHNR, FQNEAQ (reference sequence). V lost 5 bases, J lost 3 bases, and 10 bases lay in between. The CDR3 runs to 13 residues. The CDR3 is CASSRDTHYGYTF. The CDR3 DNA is TGTGCCAGCAGCCGGGACACCCACTATGGCTACACCTTC.

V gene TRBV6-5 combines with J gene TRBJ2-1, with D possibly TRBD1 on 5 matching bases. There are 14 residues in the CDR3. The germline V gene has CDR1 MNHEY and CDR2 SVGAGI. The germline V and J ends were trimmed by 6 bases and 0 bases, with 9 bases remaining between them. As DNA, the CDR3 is TGTGCCAGCAGCCGACAGAGCTCCTACAATGAGCAGTTCTTC. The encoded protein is CASSRQSSYNEQFF.

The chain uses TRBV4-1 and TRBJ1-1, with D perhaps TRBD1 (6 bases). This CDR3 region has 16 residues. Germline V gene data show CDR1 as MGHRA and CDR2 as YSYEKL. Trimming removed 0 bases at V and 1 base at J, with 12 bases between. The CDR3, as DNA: TGCGCCAGCAGCCAAGAATTGGGGGGGCCGAACACTGAAGCTTTCTTT. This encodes CASSQELGGPNTEAFF.

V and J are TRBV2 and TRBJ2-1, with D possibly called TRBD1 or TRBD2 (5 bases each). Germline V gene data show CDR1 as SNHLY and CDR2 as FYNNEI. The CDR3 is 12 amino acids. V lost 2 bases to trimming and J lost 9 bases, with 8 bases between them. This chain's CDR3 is CASSELGVEQFF. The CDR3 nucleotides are TGTGCCAGCAGTGAATTGGGGGTTGAGCAGTTCTTC.

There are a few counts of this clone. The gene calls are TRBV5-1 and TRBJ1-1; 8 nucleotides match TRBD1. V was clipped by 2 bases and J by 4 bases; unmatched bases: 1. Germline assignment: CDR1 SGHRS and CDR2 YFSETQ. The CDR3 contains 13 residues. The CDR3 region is CASSFRGPTEAFF. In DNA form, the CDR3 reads TGCGCCAGCAGCTTCAGGGGGCCCACTGAAGCTTTCTTT.

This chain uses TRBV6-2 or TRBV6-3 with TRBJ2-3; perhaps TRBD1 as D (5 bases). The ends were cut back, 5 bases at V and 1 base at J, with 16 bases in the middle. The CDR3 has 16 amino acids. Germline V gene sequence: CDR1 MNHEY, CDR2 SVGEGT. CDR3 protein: CASSPQGTIRTDTQYF. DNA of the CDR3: TGTGCCAGCAGTCCCCAGGGCACTATACGCACAGATACGCAGTATTTT.

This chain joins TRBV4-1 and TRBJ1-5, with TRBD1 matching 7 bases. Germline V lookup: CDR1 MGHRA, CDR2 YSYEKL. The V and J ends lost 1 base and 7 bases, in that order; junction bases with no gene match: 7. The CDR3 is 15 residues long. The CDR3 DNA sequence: TGCGCCAGCAGCCAAGGAGGGCAGGGGGTCCAGCCCCAGCATTTT. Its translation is CASSQGGQGVQPQHF.

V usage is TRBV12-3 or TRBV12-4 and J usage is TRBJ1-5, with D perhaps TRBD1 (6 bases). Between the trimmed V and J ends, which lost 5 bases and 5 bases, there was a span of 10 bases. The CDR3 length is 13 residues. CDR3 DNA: TGTGCCAGCAGTACAGGGAGGGATCAGCCCCAGCATTTT. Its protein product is CASSTGRDQPQHF.

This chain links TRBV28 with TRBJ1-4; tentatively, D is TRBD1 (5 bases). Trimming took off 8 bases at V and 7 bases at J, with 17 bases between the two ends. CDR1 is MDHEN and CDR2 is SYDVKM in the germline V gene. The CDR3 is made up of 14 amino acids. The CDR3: CASWEREGSEKLFF. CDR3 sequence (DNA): TGTGCCAGCTGGGAGAGGGAGGGGAGTGAAAAACTGTTTTTT.

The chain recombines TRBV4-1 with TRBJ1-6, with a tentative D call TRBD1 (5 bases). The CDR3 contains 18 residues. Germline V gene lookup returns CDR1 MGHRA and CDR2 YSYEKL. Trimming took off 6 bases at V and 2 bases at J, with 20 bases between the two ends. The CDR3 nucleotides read TGCGCCAGCAGACCACTATGGCAGGGAGTGGCCTATAATTCACCCCTCCACTTT. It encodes CASRPLWQGVAYNSPLHF.

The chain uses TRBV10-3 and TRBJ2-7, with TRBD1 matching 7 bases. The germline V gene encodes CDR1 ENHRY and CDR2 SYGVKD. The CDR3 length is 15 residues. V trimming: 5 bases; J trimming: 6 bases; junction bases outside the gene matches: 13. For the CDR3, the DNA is TGTGCCATCAGTACCGTGACAGGGAGTGTCGGCGAGCAGTACTTC. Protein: CAISTVTGSVGEQYF.

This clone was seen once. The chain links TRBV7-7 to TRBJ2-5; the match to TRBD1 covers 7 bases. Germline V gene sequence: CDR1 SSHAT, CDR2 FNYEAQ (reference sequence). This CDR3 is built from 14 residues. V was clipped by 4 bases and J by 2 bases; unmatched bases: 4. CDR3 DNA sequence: TGTGCCAGCAGCTCAGGGACAGCACAAGAGACCCAGTACTTC. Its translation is CASSSGTAQETQYF. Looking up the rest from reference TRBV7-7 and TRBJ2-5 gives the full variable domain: GAGVSQSPRYKVTKRGQDVTLRCDPISSHATLYWYQQALGQGPEFLTYFNYEAQPDKSGLPSDRFSAERPEGSISTLTIQRTEQRDSAMYRCASSSGTAQETQYFGPGTRLLVL.

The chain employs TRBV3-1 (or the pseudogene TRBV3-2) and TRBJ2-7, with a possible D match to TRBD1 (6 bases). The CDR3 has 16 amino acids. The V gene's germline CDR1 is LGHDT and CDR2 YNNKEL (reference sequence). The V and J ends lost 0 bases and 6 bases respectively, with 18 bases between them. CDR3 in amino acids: CASSQDPGQGRVEQYF. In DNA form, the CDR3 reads TGTGCCAGCAGCCAAGATCCTGGGCAGGGGCGGGTCGAGCAGTACTTC.